Each of the 9 T cell receptor beta chains below was sequenced from the same sample in a study of CDR3 diversity in severe acne (dated by TCRdb to about 2019). Receptors were amplified or captured by PCR. TCRdb records Illumina HiSeq 2000 as the sequencer. TCRdb reworked the public reads: Q25 trimming with fastp, MiXCR clone assembly, productive beta chains retained. CDR3 protein duplicates are merged, each entry listing the most common genes and DNA. The sample table holds roughly 100,000 distinct CDR3 sequences, of which around 53% were seen once. Jointly, the top ten make up around 12% of the sample. The sequenced sample consisted of blood. Source of these receptors: a male donor with acne.

This clonotype was counted a few times. The chain links TRBV7-8 to TRBJ2-7; unclear D gene. V lost 7 bases, J lost 2 bases, and 18 bases lay in between. Looked up from germline, CDR1 is SGHVS and CDR2 is FQNEAQ. This CDR3 comprises 15 residues. The CDR3 nucleotides are TGTGCCAGCACCGCTTGGGTGATCGGACCCTACGAGCAGTACTTC. Protein: CASTAWVIGPYEQYF.

Ten or more counts support this clonotype. The rearrangement uses TRBV2 and TRBJ2-3, with 10 bases identical to TRBD1. The CDR3 length is 17 residues. Germline V gene sequence: CDR1 SNHLY, CDR2 FYNNEI. V was pared by 2 bases and J by 0 bases, with 5 bases of the junction left unmatched. The CDR3 region is CASSERQGAASTDTQYF. CDR3 DNA sequence: TGTGCCAGCAGTGAAAGACAGGGGGCGGCGAGCACAGATACGCAGTATTTT.

This chain connects TRBV12-3 or TRBV12-4 to TRBJ1-1; tentative D call: TRBD1 (5 bases). V lost 4 bases and J 3 bases, leaving 15 bases between the germline ends. The CDR3 runs 15 residues. The CDR3 DNA is TGTGCCAGCAGTTCCCACCTAGCGGGGGACACTGAAGCTTTCTTT. This codes for CASSSHLAGDTEAFF.

The CDR3 reads CASSFEATIAKNIQYF. CDR3 DNA sequence: TGTGCCAGCAGCTTCGAGGCCACCATAGCCAAAAACATTCAGTACTTC. The V and J genes are TRBV7-2 and TRBJ2-4; D unresolved. CDR3 length equals 16 residues. V lost 3 bases, J lost 0 bases, and 12 bases lay in between. Germline lookup yields CDR1 SGHTA and CDR2 FQGNSA.

The rearrangement uses TRBV19 and TRBJ1-2, with D tentatively TRBD1 (5 bases). Germline V gene data show CDR1 as LNHDA and CDR2 as SQIVND (reference sequence). Trimming took 7 bases from V and 1 from J, leaving 16 bases between them. The CDR3 runs 15 residues. CDR3 DNA sequence: TGTGCCAGTACCTCTTTGGGGGATAGTAACTATGGCTACACCTTC. Translation: CASTSLGDSNYGYTF.

In regard to this clonotype: This may be a read error: a much more frequent sequence differs by one nucleotide. This chain joins TRBV5-1 and TRBJ1-3, with D uncertain. There are 13 residues in the CDR3. The V gene lost 6 bases and the J gene lost 2 bases, with 9 bases spanning the gap. Germline-derived CDR1 and CDR2 are SGHRS and YFSETQ. The DNA of the CDR3 is TGCGCCAGCAAGATGCACCCTGGAAACACCATATATTTT. This encodes CASKMHPGNTIYF.

This clonotype appeared many times. The chain links TRBV5-8 to TRBJ1-4; 11 bases line up with TRBD1. CDR1 SGHTS and CDR2 YDEGEE come from the germline V gene. The V gene end was trimmed by 4 bases and the J gene end by 6 bases; junction bases not matched to a gene: 8. The CDR3 totals 16 residues. CDR3 in DNA: TGTGCCAGCAGCAAAGGGACAGGGGGGAAAGATGAAAAACTGTTTTTT. It translates to CASSKGTGGKDEKLFF.

This clonotype was seen ten or more times. CDR3 sequence: CASSPRQGSHVLTF. The CDR3 DNA is TGTGCCAGCAGTCCAAGACAGGGGAGTCACGTCCTGACTTTC. The rearrangement joins TRBV12-3 or TRBV12-4 to TRBJ2-6, with TRBD1 matching 8 bases. This CDR3 is 14 amino acids long. The V gene end was trimmed by 5 bases and the J gene end by 11 bases; junction bases not matched to a gene: 8.

This chain connects TRBV11-1 to TRBJ2-7, with TRBD2 identical over 13 bases. V shed 4 bases, J shed 6 bases, and the junction held 9 bases outside the gene matches. Germline CDR1 SGHAT, CDR2 FQDESV (reference sequence). The CDR3 consists of 16 residues. CDR3 sequence (DNA): TGTGCCAGCAGCTCAAGGCCGGGACTAGCGGGACCCGAGCAGTACTTC. Translating gives CASSSRPGLAGPEQYF.